This T cell receptor (beta chain) comes out of a study of blood T cell repertoires in COVID-19. For the study at large: COVID-19 samples collected from the United States, Italy and Spain covered acute and convalescent phases.

Participant reports of clinical history set cohort assignment. Sequencing used immunoSEQ multiplex PCR; TCRdb keeps in-frame clones, though not all of them. The sample includes under 200,000 clones, around 84% of them seen just once. The CDR3 has 15 residues. Trimming cost V 5 bases and J 7 bases, with 17 bases left between them. Germline CDR1 reads MGHDK; CDR2 reads SYGVNS. V and J are TRBV25-1 and TRBJ1-4; D perhaps matches TRBD1 (5 bases). The source is a man in his forties or fifties who had recovered from COVID-19. Sequenced sample: PBMCs or T cells enriched from blood (not recorded which). Here the CDR3 reads CASSPLWGESEKLFF. The CDR3 nucleotides are TGTGCCAGCAGTCCCCTATGGGGCGAGTCTGAAAAACTGTTTTTT.